A selection of T cell receptor beta chains follows, all from one sample in a study of cytomegalovirus exposure and HLA in healthy donors. Using immunoSEQ multiplex PCR, the repertoire was profiled, and TCRdb retains in-frame clones only, with some absent. The sample table includes some 150,000 clones. Sequencing input: PBMCs. The receptors were gathered from a man aged 35-49 years in good health and CMV-seronegative. CDR3s include the opening cysteine and the closing phenylalanine or tryptophan.

TRBV7-9,CVPDRFQETQYF
TRBV25-1,CASIHMAAYIPLHYGYTF
TRBV27,CASSFGTSGGTNEQFF
TRBV13,CASSMDTLNTEAFF
TRBV15,CATSRGGGQGSSGYTF
TRBV4-1,CASSQALSGDGTGELFF
TRBV18,CASSPGLAGVTSEQYF
TRBV7-2,CASSTGIGGFSEQYF
TRBV6-5,CASSGTSNTGELFF
TRBV6-5,CASSSPGGWEQFF
TRBV29-1,CSVGVAGRQPQHF
TRBV7-8,CASSWDRDRGGPIQYF
TRBV6-6,CASSPGGFSQPQHF
TRBV5-1,CASSPPKDYRGEQYF
TRBV9,CASSPRQGVYEQYF
TRBV15,CATRGRGEETQYF
TRBV9,CASSVGPAGGPGEQYF